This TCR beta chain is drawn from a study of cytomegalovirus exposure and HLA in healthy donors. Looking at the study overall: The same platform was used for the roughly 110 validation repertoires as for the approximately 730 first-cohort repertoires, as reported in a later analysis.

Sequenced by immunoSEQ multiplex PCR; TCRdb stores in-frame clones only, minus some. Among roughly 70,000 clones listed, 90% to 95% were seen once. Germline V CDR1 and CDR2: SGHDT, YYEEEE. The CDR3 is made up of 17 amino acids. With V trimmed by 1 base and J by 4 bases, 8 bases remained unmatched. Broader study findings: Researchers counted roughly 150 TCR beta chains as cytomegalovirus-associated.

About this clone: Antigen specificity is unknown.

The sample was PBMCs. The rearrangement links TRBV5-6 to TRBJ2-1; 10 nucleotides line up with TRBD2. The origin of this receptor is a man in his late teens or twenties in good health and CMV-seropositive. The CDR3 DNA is TGTGCCAGCAGCTTGTCTTCTGGGACTAGCGCGTACAATGAGCAGTTCTTC. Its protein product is CASSLSSGTSAYNEQFF.